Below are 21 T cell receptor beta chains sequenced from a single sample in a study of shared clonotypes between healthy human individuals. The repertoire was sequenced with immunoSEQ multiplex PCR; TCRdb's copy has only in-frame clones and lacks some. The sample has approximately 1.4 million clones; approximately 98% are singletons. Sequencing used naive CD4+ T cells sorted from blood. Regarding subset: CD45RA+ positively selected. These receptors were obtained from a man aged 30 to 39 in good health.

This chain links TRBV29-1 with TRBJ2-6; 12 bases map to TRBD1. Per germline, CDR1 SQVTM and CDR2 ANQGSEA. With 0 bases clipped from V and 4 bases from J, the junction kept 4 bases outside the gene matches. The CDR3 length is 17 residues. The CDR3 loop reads CSVEDRDRGPGANVLTF. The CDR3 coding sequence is TGCAGCGTTGAAGACCGGGACAGGGGGCCCGGGGCCAACGTCCTGACTTTC.

DNA for the CDR3: TGTGCCAGCAGTGAAGCGACGGTAAACACCATATATTTT. Its translation: CASSEATVNTIYF. J is TRBJ1-3 and V is TRBV6-1, with D unclear. Trimming left V 0 bases short and J 6 bases short, with 6 bases between. The CDR3 runs 13 residues. Germline loops: CDR1 MNHNS, CDR2 SASEGT.

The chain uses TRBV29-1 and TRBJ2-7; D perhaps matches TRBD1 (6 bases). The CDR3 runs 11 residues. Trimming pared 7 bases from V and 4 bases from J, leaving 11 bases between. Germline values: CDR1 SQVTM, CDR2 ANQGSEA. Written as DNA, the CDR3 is TGCAGCGCGGGACACCAATACGAGCAGTACTTC. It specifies CSAGHQYEQYF.

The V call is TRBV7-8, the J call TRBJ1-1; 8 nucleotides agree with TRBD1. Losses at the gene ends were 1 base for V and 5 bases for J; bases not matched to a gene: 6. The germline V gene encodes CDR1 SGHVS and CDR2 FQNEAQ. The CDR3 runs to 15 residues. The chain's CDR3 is CASSLVAGGFTEAFF. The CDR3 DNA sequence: TGTGCCAGCAGCTTAGTCGCAGGGGGCTTTACTGAAGCTTTCTTT.

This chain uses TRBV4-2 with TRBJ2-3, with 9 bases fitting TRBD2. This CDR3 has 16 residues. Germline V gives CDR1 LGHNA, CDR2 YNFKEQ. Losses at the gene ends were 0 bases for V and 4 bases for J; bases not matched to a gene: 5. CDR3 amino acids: CASSQEELAGSDTQYF. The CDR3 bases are TGTGCCAGCAGCCAAGAAGAGCTAGCGGGATCAGATACGCAGTATTTT.

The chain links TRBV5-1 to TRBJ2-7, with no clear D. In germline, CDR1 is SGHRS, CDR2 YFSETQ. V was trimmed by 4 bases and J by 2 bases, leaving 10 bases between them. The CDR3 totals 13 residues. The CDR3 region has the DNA TGCGCCAGCAGCCTCCCCACCACCTACGAGCAGTACTTC. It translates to CASSLPTTYEQYF.

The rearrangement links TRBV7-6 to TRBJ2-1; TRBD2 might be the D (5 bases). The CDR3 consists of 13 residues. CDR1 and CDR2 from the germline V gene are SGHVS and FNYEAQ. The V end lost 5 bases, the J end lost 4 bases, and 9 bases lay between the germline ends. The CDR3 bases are TGTGCCAGCAGCCCCCAGCGGTACAATGAGCAGTTCTTC. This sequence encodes CASSPQRYNEQFF.

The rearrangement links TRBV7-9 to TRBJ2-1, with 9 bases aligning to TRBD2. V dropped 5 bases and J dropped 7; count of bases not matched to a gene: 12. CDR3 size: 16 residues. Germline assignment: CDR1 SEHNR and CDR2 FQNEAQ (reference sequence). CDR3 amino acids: CASSLGRSGRFNEQFF. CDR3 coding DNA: TGTGCCAGCAGCCTAGGAAGGAGCGGGAGGTTTAATGAGCAGTTCTTC.

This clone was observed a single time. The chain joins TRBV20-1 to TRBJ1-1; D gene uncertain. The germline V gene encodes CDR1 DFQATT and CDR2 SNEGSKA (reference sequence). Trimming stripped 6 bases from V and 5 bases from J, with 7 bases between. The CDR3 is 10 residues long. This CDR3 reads CSAVVTEAFF. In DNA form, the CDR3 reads TGCAGTGCGGTAGTGACTGAAGCTTTCTTT.

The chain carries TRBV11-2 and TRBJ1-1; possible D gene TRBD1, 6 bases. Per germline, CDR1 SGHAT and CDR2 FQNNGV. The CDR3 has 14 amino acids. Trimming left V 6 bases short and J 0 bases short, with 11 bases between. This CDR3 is CASSPGHLNTEAFF. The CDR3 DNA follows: TGTGCCAGCAGTCCGGGACACCTGAACACTGAAGCTTTCTTT. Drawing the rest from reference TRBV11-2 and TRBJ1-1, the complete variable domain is EAGVAQSPRYKIIEKRQSVAFWCNPISGHATLYWYQQILGQGPKLLIQFQNNGVVDDSQLPKDRFSAERLKGVDSTLKIQPAKLEDSAVYLCASSPGHLNTEAFFGQGTRLTVV.

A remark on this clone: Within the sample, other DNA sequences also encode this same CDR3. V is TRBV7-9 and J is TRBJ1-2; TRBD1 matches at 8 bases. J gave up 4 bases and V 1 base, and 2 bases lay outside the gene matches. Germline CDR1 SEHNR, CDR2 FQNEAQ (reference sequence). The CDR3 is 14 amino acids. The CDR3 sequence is CASSLGQGIYGYTF. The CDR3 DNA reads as TGTGCCAGCAGCTTAGGACAGGGGATCTATGGCTACACCTTC.

This CDR3 is CASSIDALGTDTQYF. CDR3 bases: TGTGCCAGTAGTATAGATGCGCTGGGCACAGATACGCAGTATTTT. This sequence joins TRBV19 and TRBJ2-3; D not resolved. CDR1 LNHDA and CDR2 SQIVND come from the germline V gene (reference sequence). The germline V and J ends were trimmed by 0 bases and 1 base, with 8 bases remaining between them. The CDR3 covers 15 residues.

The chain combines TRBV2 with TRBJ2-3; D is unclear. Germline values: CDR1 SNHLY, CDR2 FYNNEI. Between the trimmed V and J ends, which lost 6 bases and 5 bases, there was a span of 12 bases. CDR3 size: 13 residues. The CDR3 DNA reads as TGTGCCAGCAGACGGTCTTGGGTAGATACGCAGTATTTT. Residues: CASRRSWVDTQYF.

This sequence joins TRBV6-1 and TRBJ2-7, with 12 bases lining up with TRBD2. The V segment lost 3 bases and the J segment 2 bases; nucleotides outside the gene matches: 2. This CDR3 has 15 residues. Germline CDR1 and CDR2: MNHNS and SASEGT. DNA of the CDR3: TGTGCCAGCAGTGACTCTAGCGGGAGGGCCTACGAGCAGTACTTC. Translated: CASSDSSGRAYEQYF.

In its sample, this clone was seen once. The CDR3 spells CASTLASYRGKNEKLFF. The CDR3 region has the DNA TGTGCCAGCACTCTTGCCTCCTACCGGGGGAAAAATGAAAAACTGTTTTTT. The chain is built from TRBV11-2 and TRBJ1-4, with D perhaps matching TRBD1 (5 bases). Trimming stripped 7 bases from V and 5 bases from J, with 23 bases between. The CDR3 spans 17 residues. Germline CDR1 reads SGHAT; CDR2 reads FQNNGV.

CDR3 sequence reads: CASKGRGDEQYF. CDR3 nucleotide sequence: TGTGCCAGCAAGGGGCGGGGGGACGAGCAGTACTTC. This chain joins TRBV2 and TRBJ2-7, with 8 bases that match TRBD2. The V segment lost 7 bases and the J segment 5 bases; nucleotides outside the gene matches: 4. Germline V gene data show CDR1 as SNHLY and CDR2 as FYNNEI. This CDR3 comprises 12 residues.

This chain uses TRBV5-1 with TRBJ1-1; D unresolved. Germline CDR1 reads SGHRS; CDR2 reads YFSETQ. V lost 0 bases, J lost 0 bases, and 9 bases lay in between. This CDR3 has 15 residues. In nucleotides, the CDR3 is TGCGCCAGCAGCTTGGCCACTACGATGAACACTGAAGCTTTCTTT. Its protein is CASSLATTMNTEAFF.

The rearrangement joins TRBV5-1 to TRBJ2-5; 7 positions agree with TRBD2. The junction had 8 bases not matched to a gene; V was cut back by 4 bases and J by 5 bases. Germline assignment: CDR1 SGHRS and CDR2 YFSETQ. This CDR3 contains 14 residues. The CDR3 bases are TGCGCCAGCAGCGCGGACCCAGCGGGGGAGACCCAGTACTTC. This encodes CASSADPAGETQYF.

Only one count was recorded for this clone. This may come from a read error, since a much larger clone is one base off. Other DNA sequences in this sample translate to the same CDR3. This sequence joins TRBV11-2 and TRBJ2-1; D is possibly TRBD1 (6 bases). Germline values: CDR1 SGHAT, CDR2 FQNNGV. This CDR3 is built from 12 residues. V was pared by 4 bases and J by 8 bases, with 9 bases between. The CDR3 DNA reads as TGTGCCAGCAGCTCACAGGGCTATGAGCAGTTCTTC. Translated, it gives CASSSQGYEQFF. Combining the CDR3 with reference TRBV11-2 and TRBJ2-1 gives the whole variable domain EAGVAQSPRYKIIEKRQSVAFWCNPISGHATLYWYQQILGQGPKLLIQFQNNGVVDDSQLPKDRFSAERLKGVDSTLKIQPAKLEDSAVYLCASSSQGYEQFFGPGTRLTVL.

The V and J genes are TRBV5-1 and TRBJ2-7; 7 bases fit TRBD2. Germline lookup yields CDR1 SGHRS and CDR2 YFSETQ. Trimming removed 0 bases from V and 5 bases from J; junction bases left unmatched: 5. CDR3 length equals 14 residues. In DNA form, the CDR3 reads TGCGCCAGCAGCTTGGGCGGGGGTACCAACGAGCAGTACTTC. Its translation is CASSLGGGTNEQYF.

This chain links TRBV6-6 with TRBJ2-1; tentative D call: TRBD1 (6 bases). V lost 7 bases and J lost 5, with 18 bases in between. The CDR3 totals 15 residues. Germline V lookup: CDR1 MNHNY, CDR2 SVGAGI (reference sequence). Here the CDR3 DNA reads TGTGCCAGCATTACCGGCTGGGGGCAGCACAATGAGCAGTTCTTC. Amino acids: CASITGWGQHNEQFF.